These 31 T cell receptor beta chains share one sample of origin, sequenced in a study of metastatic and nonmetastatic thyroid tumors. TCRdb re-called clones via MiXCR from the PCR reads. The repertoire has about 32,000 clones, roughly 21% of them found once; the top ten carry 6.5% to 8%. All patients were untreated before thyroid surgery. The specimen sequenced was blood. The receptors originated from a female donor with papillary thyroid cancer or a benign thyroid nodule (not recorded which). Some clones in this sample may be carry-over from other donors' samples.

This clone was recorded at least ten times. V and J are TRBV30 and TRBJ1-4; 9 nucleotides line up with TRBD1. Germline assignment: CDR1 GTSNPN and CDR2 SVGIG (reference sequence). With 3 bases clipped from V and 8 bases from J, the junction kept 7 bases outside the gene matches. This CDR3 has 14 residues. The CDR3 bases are TGTGCCTGGAGGGGGGACAGGGTTGGAGAAAAACTGTTTTTT. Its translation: CAWRGDRVGEKLFF.

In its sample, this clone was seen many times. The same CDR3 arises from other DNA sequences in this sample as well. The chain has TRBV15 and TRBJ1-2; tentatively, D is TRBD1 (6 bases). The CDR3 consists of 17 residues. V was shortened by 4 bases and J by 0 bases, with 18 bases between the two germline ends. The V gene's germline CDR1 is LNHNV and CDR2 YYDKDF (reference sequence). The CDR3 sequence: CATSNPGGAKANYGYTF. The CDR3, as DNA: TGTGCCACCAGCAATCCCGGGGGCGCGAAAGCTAACTATGGCTACACCTTC.

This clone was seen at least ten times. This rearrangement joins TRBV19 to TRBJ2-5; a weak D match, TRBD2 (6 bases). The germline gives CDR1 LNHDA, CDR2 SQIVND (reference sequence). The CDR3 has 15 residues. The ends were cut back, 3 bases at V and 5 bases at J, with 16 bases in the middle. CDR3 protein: CASSISGGAGETQYF. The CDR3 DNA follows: TGTGCCAGTAGTATTAGCGGAGGGGCCGGTGAGACCCAGTACTTC.

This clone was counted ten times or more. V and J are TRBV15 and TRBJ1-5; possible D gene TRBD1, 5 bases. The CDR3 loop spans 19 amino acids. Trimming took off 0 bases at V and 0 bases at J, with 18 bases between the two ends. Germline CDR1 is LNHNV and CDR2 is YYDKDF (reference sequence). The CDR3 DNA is TGTGCCACCAGCAGAGATACCGGCCTAGGGGTATATAGCAATCAGCCCCAGCATTTT. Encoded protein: CATSRDTGLGVYSNQPQHF.

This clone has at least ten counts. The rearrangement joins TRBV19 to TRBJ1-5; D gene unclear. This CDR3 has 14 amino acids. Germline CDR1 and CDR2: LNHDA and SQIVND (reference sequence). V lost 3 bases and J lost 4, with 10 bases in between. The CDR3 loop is CASSIITGNQPQHF. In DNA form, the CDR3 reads TGTGCCAGTAGTATTATAACCGGGAATCAGCCCCAGCATTTT.

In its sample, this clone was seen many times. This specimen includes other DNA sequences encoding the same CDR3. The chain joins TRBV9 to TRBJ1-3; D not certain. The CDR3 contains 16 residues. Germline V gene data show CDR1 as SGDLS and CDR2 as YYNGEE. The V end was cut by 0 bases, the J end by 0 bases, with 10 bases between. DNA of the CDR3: TGTGCCAGCAGCGTAGACGCGGGAAGCTCTGGAAACACCATATATTTT. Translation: CASSVDAGSSGNTIYF.

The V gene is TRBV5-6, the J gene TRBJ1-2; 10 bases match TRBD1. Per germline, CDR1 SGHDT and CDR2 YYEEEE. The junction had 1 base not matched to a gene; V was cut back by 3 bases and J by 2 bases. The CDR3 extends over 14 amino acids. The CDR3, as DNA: TGTGCCAGCAGCTCGGACAGGGGGAACTATGGCTACACCTTC. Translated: CASSSDRGNYGYTF.

The CDR3 sequence is CASSLDLEIRDTQYF. In nucleotides, the CDR3 is TGTGCCAGCAGCTTAGATTTGGAGATCAGGGATACGCAGTATTTT. The chain employs TRBV11-3 and TRBJ2-3; D remains ambiguous. The CDR3 has 15 residues. Per germline, CDR1 SGHNT and CDR2 YENEEA. Trimming left V 0 bases short and J 6 bases short, with 13 bases between. Supplemented by reference TRBV11-3 and TRBJ2-3, the full variable domain reads EAGVVQSPRYKIIEKKQPVAFWCNPISGHNTLYWYLQNLGQGPELLIRYENEEAVDDSQLPKDRFSAERLKGVDSTLKIQPAELGDSAVYLCASSLDLEIRDTQYFGPGTRLTVL.

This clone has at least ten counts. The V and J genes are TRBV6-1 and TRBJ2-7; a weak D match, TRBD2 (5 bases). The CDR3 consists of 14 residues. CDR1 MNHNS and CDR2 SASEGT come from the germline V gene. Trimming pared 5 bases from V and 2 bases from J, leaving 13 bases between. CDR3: CASSFGLEAYEQYF. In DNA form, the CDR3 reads TGTGCCAGCAGTTTTGGACTCGAGGCCTACGAGCAGTACTTC.

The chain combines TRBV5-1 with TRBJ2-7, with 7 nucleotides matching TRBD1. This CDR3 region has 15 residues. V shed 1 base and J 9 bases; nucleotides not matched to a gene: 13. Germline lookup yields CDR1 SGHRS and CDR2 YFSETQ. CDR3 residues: CASSLSGQTTTGQYF. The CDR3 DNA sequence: TGCGCCAGCAGCTTGTCGGGACAGACTACTACGGGGCAGTACTTC.

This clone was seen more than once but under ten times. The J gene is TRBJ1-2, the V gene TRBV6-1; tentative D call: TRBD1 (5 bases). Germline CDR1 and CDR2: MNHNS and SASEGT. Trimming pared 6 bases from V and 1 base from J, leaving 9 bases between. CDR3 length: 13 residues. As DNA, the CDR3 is TGTGCCAGCAGCGAGACAGTTAACTATGGCTACACCTTC. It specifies CASSETVNYGYTF.

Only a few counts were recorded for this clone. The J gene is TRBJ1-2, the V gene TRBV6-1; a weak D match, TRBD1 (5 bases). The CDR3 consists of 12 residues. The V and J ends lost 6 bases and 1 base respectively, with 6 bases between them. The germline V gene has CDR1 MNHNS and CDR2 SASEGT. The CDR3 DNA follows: TGTGCCAGCAGCAGGGTTAACTATGGCTACACCTTC. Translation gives CASSRVNYGYTF.

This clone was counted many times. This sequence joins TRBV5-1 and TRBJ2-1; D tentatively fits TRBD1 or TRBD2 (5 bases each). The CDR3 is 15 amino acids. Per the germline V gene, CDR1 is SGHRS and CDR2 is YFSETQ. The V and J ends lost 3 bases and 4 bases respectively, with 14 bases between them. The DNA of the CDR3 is TGCGCCAGCAGCTACTCCCCGGGACCATACAATGAGCAGTTCTTC. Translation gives CASSYSPGPYNEQFF. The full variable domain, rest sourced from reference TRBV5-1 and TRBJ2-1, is KAGVTQTPRYLIKTRGQQVTLSCSPISGHRSVSWYQQTPGQGLQFLFEYFSETQRNKGNFPGRFSGRQFSNSRSEMNVSTLELGDSALYLCASSYSPGPYNEQFFGPGTRLTVL.

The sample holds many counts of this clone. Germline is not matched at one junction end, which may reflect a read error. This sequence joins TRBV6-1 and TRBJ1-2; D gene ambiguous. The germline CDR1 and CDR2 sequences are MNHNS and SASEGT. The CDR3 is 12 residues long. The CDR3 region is CASSEAPVRGYF. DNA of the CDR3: TGTGCCAGCAGTGAAGCCCCTGTCCGTGGGTACTTC.

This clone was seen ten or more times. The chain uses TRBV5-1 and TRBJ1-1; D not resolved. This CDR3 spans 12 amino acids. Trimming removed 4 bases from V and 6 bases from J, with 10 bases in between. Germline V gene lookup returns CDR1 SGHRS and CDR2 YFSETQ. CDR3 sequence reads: CASSPGDSEAFF. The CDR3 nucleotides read TGCGCCAGCAGCCCCGGCGATTCTGAAGCTTTCTTT.

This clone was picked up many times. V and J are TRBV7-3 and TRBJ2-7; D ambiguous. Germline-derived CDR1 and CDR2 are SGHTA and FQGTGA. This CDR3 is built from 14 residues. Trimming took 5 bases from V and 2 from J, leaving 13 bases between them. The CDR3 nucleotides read TGTGCCAGCAGCCCGACCTCTTTAACCTACGAGCAGTACTTC. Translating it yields CASSPTSLTYEQYF.

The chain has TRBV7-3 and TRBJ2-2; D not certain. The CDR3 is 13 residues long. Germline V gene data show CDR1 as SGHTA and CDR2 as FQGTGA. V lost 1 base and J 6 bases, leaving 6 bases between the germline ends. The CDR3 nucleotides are TGTGCCAGCAGCTTAATTCGGGCCGGGGAGCTGTTTTTT. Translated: CASSLIRAGELFF.

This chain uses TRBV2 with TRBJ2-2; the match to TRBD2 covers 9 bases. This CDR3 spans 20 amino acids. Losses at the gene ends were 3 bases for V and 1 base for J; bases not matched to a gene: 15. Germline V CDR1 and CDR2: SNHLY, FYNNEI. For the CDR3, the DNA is TGTGCCAGCAGTGAGGATATAGCGGGAGTTTTGGTTATGAACACCGGGGAGCTGTTTTTT. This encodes CASSEDIAGVLVMNTGELFF.

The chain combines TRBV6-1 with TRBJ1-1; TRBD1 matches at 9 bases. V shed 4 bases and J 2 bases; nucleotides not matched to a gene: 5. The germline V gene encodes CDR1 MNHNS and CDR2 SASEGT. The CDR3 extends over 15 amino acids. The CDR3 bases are TGTGCCAGCAGTGGCCGGACAGGGGCTAACACTGAAGCTTTCTTT. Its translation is CASSGRTGANTEAFF.

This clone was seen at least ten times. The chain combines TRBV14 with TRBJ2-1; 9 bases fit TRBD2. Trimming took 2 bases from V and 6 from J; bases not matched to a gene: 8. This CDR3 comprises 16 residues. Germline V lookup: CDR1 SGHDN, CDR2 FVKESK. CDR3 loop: CASSQRGLAGFNEQFF. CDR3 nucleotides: TGTGCCAGCAGCCAAAGAGGGCTAGCGGGATTCAATGAGCAGTTCTTC.

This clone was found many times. CDR3 amino acids: CASSFVASTIYF. The CDR3 DNA reads TGTGCCAGCAGCTTTGTAGCATCCACCATATATTTT. The chain uses TRBV3-1 and TRBJ1-3; unclear D gene. V was cut by 5 bases and J by 9 bases, with 11 bases left in between. The germline CDR1 and CDR2 sequences are LGHDT and YNNKEL (reference sequence). This CDR3 has 12 amino acids.

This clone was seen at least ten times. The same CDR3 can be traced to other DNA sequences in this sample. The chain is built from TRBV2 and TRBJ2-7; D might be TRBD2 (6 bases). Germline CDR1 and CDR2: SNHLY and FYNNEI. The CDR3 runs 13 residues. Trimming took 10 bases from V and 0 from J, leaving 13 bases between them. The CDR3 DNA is TGTGCCACTGGGAGCGGGCGCTCCTACGAGCAGTACTTC. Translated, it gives CATGSGRSYEQYF. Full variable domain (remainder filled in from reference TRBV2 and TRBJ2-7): EPEVTQTPSHQVTQMGQEVILRCVPISNHLYFYWYRQILGQKVEFLVSFYNNEISEKSEIFDDQFSVERPDGSNFTLKIRSTKLEDSAMYFCATGSGRSYEQYFGPGTRLTVT.

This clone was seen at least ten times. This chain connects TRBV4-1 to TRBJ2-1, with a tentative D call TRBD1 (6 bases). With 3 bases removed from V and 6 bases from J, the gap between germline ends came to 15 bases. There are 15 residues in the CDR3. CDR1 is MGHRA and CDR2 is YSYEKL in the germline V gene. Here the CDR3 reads CASSQRFEGGNEQFF. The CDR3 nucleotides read TGCGCCAGCAGCCAGAGGTTCGAAGGGGGCAATGAGCAGTTCTTC.

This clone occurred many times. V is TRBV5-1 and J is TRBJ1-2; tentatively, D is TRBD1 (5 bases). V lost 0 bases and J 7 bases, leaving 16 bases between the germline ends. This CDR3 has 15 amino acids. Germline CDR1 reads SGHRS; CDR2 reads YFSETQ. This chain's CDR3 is CASSLGDSRDSGYTF. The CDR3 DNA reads TGCGCCAGCAGCTTGGGGGACTCACGAGATAGTGGCTACACCTTC. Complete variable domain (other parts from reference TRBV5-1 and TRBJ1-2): KAGVTQTPRYLIKTRGQQVTLSCSPISGHRSVSWYQQTPGQGLQFLFEYFSETQRNKGNFPGRFSGRQFSNSRSEMNVSTLELGDSALYLCASSLGDSRDSGYTFGSGTRLTVV.

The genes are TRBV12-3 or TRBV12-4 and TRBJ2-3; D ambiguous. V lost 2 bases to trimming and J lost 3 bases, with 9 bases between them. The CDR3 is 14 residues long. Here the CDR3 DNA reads TGTGCCAGCAGTTTAATTCTGGGTACAGATACGCAGTATTTT. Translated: CASSLILGTDTQYF.

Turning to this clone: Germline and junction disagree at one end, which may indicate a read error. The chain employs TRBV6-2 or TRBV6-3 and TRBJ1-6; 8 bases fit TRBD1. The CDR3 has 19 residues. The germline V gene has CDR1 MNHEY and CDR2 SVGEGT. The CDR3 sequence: CASSYSKVWAGGHYSPLHF. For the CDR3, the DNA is TGTGCCAGCAGCTACTCGAAGGTGTGGGCAGGGGGCCACTATTCACCCCTCCACTTT.

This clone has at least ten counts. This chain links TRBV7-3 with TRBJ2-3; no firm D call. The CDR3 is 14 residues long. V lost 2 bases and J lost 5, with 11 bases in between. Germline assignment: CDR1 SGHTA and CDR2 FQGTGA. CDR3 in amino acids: CASSLLSAQDTQYF. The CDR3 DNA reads TGTGCCAGCAGCTTATTGTCCGCCCAAGATACGCAGTATTTT.

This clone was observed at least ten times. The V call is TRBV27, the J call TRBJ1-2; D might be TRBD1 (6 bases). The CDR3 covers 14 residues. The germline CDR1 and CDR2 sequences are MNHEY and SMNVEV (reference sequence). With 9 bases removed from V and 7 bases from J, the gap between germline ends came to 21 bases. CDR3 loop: CASSPRGGALGYTF. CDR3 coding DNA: TGTGCCAGTTCCCCTCGCGGGGGGGCGCTTGGCTACACCTTC.

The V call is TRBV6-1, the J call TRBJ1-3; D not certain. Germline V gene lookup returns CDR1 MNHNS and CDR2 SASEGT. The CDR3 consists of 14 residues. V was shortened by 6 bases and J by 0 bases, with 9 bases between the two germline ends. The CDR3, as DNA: TGTGCCAGCAGCCCAGGCCTCTCTGGAAACACCATATATTTT. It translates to CASSPGLSGNTIYF.

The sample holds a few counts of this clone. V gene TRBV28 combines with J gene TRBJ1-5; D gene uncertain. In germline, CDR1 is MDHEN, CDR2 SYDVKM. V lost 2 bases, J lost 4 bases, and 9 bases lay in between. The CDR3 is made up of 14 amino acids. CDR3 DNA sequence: TGTGCCAGCAGTTTACTCGGCAGAAATCAGCCCCAGCATTTT. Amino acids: CASSLLGRNQPQHF.

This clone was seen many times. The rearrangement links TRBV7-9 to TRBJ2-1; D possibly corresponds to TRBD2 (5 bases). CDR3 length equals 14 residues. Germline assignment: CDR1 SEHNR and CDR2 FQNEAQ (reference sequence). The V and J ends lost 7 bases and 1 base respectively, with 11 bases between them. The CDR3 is CASTRGSSYNEQFF. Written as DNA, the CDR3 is TGTGCCAGCACTCGAGGGTCTTCCTACAATGAGCAGTTCTTC. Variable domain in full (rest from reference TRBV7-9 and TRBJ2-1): DTGVSQNPRHKITKRGQNVTFRCDPISEHNRLYWYRQTLGQGPEFLTYFQNEAQLEKSRLLSDRFSAERPKGSFSTLEIQRTEQGDSAMYLCASTRGSSYNEQFFGPGTRLTVL.